This TCR beta chain was documented in a study of blood T cell repertoires in COVID-19. CDR3 length equals 15 residues. Germline V gene data show CDR1 as SGHDN and CDR2 as FVKESK. Trimming took 1 base from V and 12 from J; bases not matched to a gene: 11. Assay: immunoSEQ multiplex PCR; the TCRdb copy retains only in-frame clones and omits some. The table has approximately 44,000 clones, around 77% seen once; the top ten hold 30% to 35%. This receptor was taken from a woman older than 75 with acute or convalescent COVID-19. V usage is TRBV14 and J usage is TRBJ2-1; 8 positions agree with TRBD2. The sample comprised peripheral blood. CDR3 nucleotide sequence: TGTGCCAGCAGCCAAGGTTCCTGGGCGGGAGGAGGGCAGTTCTTC. This translates into CASSQGSWAGGGQFF.